Each of the 21 T cell receptor beta chains below was sequenced from the same sample in a study of blood T cell repertoires in COVID-19. Data came from immunoSEQ multiplex PCR; TCRdb stores just in-frame clones and leaves some out. The sample holds 350,000 to 450,000 clones, approximately 81% seen once. Sequenced material: peripheral blood. The receptors originated from a woman aged 18-29 years with acute or convalescent COVID-19.

V usage is TRBV27 and J usage is TRBJ1-5; D call uncertain. Per germline, CDR1 MNHEY and CDR2 SMNVEV (reference sequence). This CDR3 contains 14 residues. With 3 bases removed from V and 3 bases from J, the gap between germline ends came to 9 bases. The CDR3 region is CASSFSFLNQPQHF. The DNA of the CDR3 is TGTGCCAGCAGTTTCTCCTTCCTCAATCAGCCCCAGCATTTT.

This chain links TRBV28 with TRBJ1-2; D might be TRBD1 (5 bases). V lost 5 bases, J lost 5 bases, and 18 bases lay in between. Germline V gene lookup returns CDR1 MDHEN and CDR2 SYDVKM. CDR3 length: 15 amino acids. The CDR3 is CASSGRREDRYGYTF. In DNA form, the CDR3 reads TGTGCCAGCAGTGGCCGCAGGGAAGACAGATATGGCTACACCTTC.

The V gene is TRBV11-2, the J gene TRBJ2-1; D unclear. This CDR3 has 14 residues. Germline V lookup: CDR1 SGHAT, CDR2 FQNNGV. The V end lost 1 base, the J end lost 15 bases, and 19 bases lay between the germline ends. The CDR3 coding sequence is TGTGCCAGCAGCTTAGCATCATTAGCCGCCGTGGCGTTCTTC. Its translation is CASSLASLAAVAFF.

The rearrangement uses TRBV11-2 and TRBJ1-6; TRBD1 agrees at 8 bases. The junction had 8 bases not matched to a gene; V was cut back by 4 bases and J by 18 bases. Germline CDR1 and CDR2: SGHAT and FQNNGV. The CDR3 is made up of 12 amino acids. For the CDR3, the DNA is TGTGCCAGCAGCTCCCCTCAGGGGGCATCCCACTTT. Amino acids: CASSSPQGASHF.

CDR3 sequence reads: CASSGDGATNEKLFF. CDR3 nucleotide sequence: TGTGCCAGCAGCGGAGACGGAGCAACTAATGAAAAACTGTTTTTT. This rearrangement joins TRBV9 to TRBJ1-4, with no clear D. The V gene lost 3 bases and the J gene lost 0 bases, with 9 bases spanning the gap. The CDR3 extends over 15 amino acids. Germline V gives CDR1 SGDLS, CDR2 YYNGEE.

The CDR3 region is CASSLWADQPQHF. CDR3 bases: TGTGCCAGCAGCTTATGGGCAGATCAGCCCCAGCATTTT. This rearrangement joins TRBV7-2 to TRBJ1-5; D is uncertain. Germline CDR1 is SGHTA and CDR2 is FQGNSA. The CDR3 is 13 residues long. V lost 2 bases to trimming and J lost 5 bases, with 7 bases between them.

Comments on this clone: Other DNA sequences in the sample encode the same CDR3. The chain has TRBV12-3 or TRBV12-4 and TRBJ1-2; a possible D gene is TRBD1 (6 bases). Trimming removed 1 base at V and 3 bases at J, with 6 bases between. The CDR3 totals 13 residues. CDR3 bases: TGTGCCAGCAGTTTAGGGACAGACTATGGCTACACCTTC. Protein sequence: CASSLGTDYGYTF.

The J gene is TRBJ2-3, the V gene TRBV24-1; no definite D call. The CDR3 is 11 residues long. In germline, CDR1 is KGHDR, CDR2 SFDVKD. V was pared by 5 bases and J by 5 bases, with 4 bases between. The chain's CDR3 is CATSGGDTQYF. In DNA form, the CDR3 reads TGTGCCACCAGTGGAGGAGATACGCAGTATTTT.

DNA of the CDR3: TGTGCCAGCAGTGAAGAGGACAAGGCACCGAACACTGAAGCTTTCTTT. It is translated as CASSEEDKAPNTEAFF. The chain couples TRBV25-1 to TRBJ1-1, with a tentative D call TRBD1 (5 bases). V was trimmed by 2 bases and J by 1 base, leaving 14 bases between them. CDR1 and CDR2 from the germline V gene are MGHDK and SYGVNS. The CDR3 extends over 16 amino acids.

The chain uses TRBV7-2 and TRBJ2-1, with TRBD2 identical over 12 bases. The CDR3 is 18 residues long. V lost 3 bases to trimming and J lost 6 bases; unmatched junction nucleotides: 12. Germline CDR1 is SGHTA and CDR2 is FQGNSA. The CDR3 loop is CASSFASGGARPVNEQFF. CDR3 nucleotide sequence: TGTGCCAGCAGCTTCGCTAGCGGGGGGGCCAGGCCGGTCAATGAGCAGTTCTTC.

The chain has TRBV12-3 or TRBV12-4 and TRBJ2-7; D unresolved. The CDR3 has 12 amino acids. V was clipped by 3 bases and J by 5 bases, with 8 bases between them. The CDR3 DNA reads TGTGCCAGCAGTTTTTCAGGCCACGAGCAGTACTTC. It specifies CASSFSGHEQYF.

The chain links TRBV28 to TRBJ2-1; 8 bases map to TRBD2. The J segment lost 2 bases and the V segment lost 10 bases, leaving 7 bases of the junction unmatched. The CDR3 is 14 residues long. In germline, CDR1 is MDHEN, CDR2 SYDVKM. The CDR3 spells CAIPKAGAYNEQFF. DNA of the CDR3: TGTGCCATCCCGAAAGCGGGAGCCTACAATGAGCAGTTCTTC.

This clone came up many times. J is TRBJ1-1 and V is TRBV5-6, with D maybe TRBD1 (6 bases). The CDR3 consists of 19 residues. The V gene lost 3 bases and the J gene lost 1 base, with 25 bases spanning the gap. The germline V gene has CDR1 SGHDT and CDR2 YYEEEE. The CDR3 sequence: CASSYELGQPRGKNTEAFF. DNA for the CDR3: TGTGCCAGCAGCTACGAACTCGGACAGCCCAGAGGGAAGAACACTGAAGCTTTCTTT. The variable domain in full, with the rest retrieved from reference TRBV5-6 and TRBJ1-1, is DAGVTQSPTHLIKTRGQQVTLRCSPKSGHDTVSWYQQALGQGPQFIFQYYEEEERQRGNFPDRFSGHQFPNYSSELNVNALLLGDSALYLCASSYELGQPRGKNTEAFFGQGTRLTVV.

The chain joins TRBV30 to TRBJ1-2, with a weak D call TRBD1 (5 bases). Germline V gives CDR1 GTSNPN, CDR2 SVGIG (reference sequence). V was clipped by 4 bases and J by 7 bases, with 13 bases between them. The CDR3 covers 12 residues. CDR3 region: CAWIQDSFGYTF. The CDR3, as DNA: TGTGCCTGGATTCAAGACAGTTTTGGCTACACCTTC.

V is TRBV24-1 and J is TRBJ2-5, with D perhaps TRBD2 (7 bases). The V gene lost 2 bases and the J gene lost 2 bases, with 14 bases spanning the gap. Germline V gene data show CDR1 as KGHDR and CDR2 as SFDVKD. There are 16 residues in the CDR3. The CDR3 DNA sequence: TGTGCCACCAGTGATTCTCGGGGGGCGAATCAAGAGACCCAGTACTTC. This sequence encodes CATSDSRGANQETQYF.

This clone was recorded only once. The V call is TRBV5-1, the J call TRBJ1-4; tentatively, D is TRBD1 (6 bases). The CDR3 spans 14 residues. Germline V gene lookup returns CDR1 SGHRS and CDR2 YFSETQ. The V end lost 2 bases, the J end lost 7 bases, and 12 bases lay between the germline ends. The CDR3, as DNA: TGCGCCAGCAGCTTAGGGTACAGGGCTGAAAAACTGTTTTTT. Amino acids: CASSLGYRAEKLFF.

The chain links TRBV19 to TRBJ2-2; TRBD1 matches at 7 bases. The germline gives CDR1 LNHDA, CDR2 SQIVND (reference sequence). The CDR3 is 14 amino acids. Losses at the gene ends were 9 bases for V and 5 bases for J; bases not matched to a gene: 9. Written as DNA, the CDR3 is TGTGCCAGCGGGACAGCCTTAGAGACCGGGGAGCTGTTTTTT. Its translation: CASGTALETGELFF.

V usage is TRBV9 and J usage is TRBJ1-2; TRBD1 agrees at 10 bases. The V and J ends lost 4 bases and 9 bases, in that order; junction bases with no gene match: 9. Germline assignment: CDR1 SGDLS and CDR2 YYNGEE. CDR3 length equals 14 residues. The CDR3 nucleotides read TGTGCCAGCAGCCTCCCGGACAGGGGGGACCGCTACACCTTC. It encodes CASSLPDRGDRYTF.

This clone has just one count. Here the CDR3 reads CASSPGLVLSDEQFF. CDR3 coding DNA: TGTGCCAGCAGCCCGGGACTAGTTTTATCGGATGAGCAGTTCTTC. The rearrangement uses TRBV3-1 (or the pseudogene TRBV3-2) and TRBJ2-1; 8 positions match TRBD2. Germline lookup yields CDR1 LGHDT and CDR2 YNNKEL (reference sequence). The CDR3 sequence is 15 residues long. V lost 4 bases to trimming and J lost 8 bases; unmatched junction nucleotides: 10.

The CDR3 here is CASSVNAGANSINTYGYTF. CDR3 nucleotide sequence: TGTGCCAGCAGCGTAAATGCGGGGGCCAACTCCATAAACACCTATGGCTACACCTTC. The chain recombines TRBV9 with TRBJ1-2, with D perhaps TRBD1 (6 bases). There are 19 residues in the CDR3. Trimming pared 1 base from V and 4 bases from J, leaving 26 bases between. Germline-derived CDR1 and CDR2 are SGDLS and YYNGEE. The full variable domain, rest sourced from reference TRBV9 and TRBJ1-2, is DSGVTQTPKHLITATGQRVTLRCSPRSGDLSVYWYQQSLDQGLQFLIQYYNGEERAKGNILERFSAQQFPDLHSELNLSSLELGDSALYFCASSVNAGANSINTYGYTFGSGTRLTVV.

V is TRBV5-4 and J is TRBJ2-2; possibly TRBD1 for D (5 bases). V was shortened by 1 base and J by 2 bases, with 9 bases between the two germline ends. This CDR3 spans 15 amino acids. Germline V lookup: CDR1 SGHNT, CDR2 YYREEE (reference sequence). CDR3 sequence reads: CASSLLQGNTGELFF. The DNA of the CDR3 is TGTGCCAGCAGCTTGTTGCAGGGAAACACCGGGGAGCTGTTTTTT.